Each of the 27 T cell receptor beta chains below was sequenced from the same sample in a study of cytomegalovirus exposure and HLA in healthy donors. Repertoires were generated with immunoSEQ multiplex PCR, while TCRdb's copy carries only in-frame clones and drops some. The sample records more than 85,000 clones, roughly 90% being singletons. The material sequenced was PBMCs. These receptors originate from a woman in her twenties or thirties in good health and CMV-seropositive.

The chain has TRBV6-5 and TRBJ2-2; no clear D gene. Germline values: CDR1 MNHEY, CDR2 SVGAGI. Between the trimmed V and J ends, which lost 4 bases and 6 bases, there was a span of 6 bases. This CDR3 has 12 residues. The CDR3, as DNA: TGTGCCAGCAGTTTCGGGTCCGGGGAGCTGTTTTTT. Translated: CASSFGSGELFF.

V gene TRBV5-5 combines with J gene TRBJ2-1, with D possibly TRBD1 on 5 matching bases. Trimming removed 2 bases from V and 8 bases from J, with 8 bases in between. Germline V gene lookup returns CDR1 SGHKS and CDR2 YYEKEE (reference sequence). This CDR3 is 12 amino acids long. The CDR3 loop reads CASSFRVHEQFF. The CDR3, as DNA: TGTGCCAGCAGCTTCAGGGTCCATGAGCAGTTCTTC.

The chain joins TRBV5-4 to TRBJ2-6, with 9 bases that match TRBD1. After removal of 9 bases from V and 2 bases from J, the junction contained 6 bases not matched to a gene. Germline V CDR1 and CDR2: SGHNT, YYREEE (reference sequence). The CDR3 extends over 15 amino acids. DNA of the CDR3: TGTGCCATCGGACAGGGGCTTGCTGGGGCCAACGTCCTGACTTTC. Its translation: CAIGQGLAGANVLTF.

J is TRBJ2-7 and V is TRBV27, with a tentative D call TRBD1 (8 bases). Germline lookup yields CDR1 MNHEY and CDR2 SMNVEV (reference sequence). This CDR3 region has 16 residues. V was shortened by 5 bases and J by 3 bases, with 20 bases between the two germline ends. The DNA of the CDR3 is TGTGCCAGCAGTCCATCAGCGGGACAGGAGGTCTACGAGCAGTACTTC. Its protein is CASSPSAGQEVYEQYF.

The genes are TRBV6-6 and TRBJ1-5; TRBD1 aligns across 7 bases. Per the germline V gene, CDR1 is MNHNY and CDR2 is SVGAGI (reference sequence). The CDR3 has 15 residues. With V trimmed by 2 bases and J by 6 bases, 7 bases remained unmatched. The CDR3 loop is CASSYQGGAIQPQHF. CDR3 DNA sequence: TGTGCCAGCAGTTACCAAGGGGGCGCCATTCAGCCCCAGCATTTT.

This chain's CDR3 is CSVTGGGLYGYTF. CDR3 DNA: TGCAGCGTGACAGGGGGCGGGCTCTATGGCTACACCTTC. The chain joins TRBV29-1 to TRBJ1-2, with TRBD1 matching over 10 bases. This CDR3 is built from 13 residues. Looked up from germline, CDR1 is SQVTM and CDR2 is ANQGSEA. The junction had 5 bases not matched to a gene; V was cut back by 6 bases and J by 4 bases.

The chain combines TRBV30 with TRBJ2-2; the match to TRBD1 covers 7 bases. The V segment lost 0 bases and the J segment 4 bases; nucleotides outside the gene matches: 8. This CDR3 contains 16 residues. Germline V gene sequence: CDR1 GTSNPN, CDR2 SVGIG (reference sequence). The CDR3 spells CAWSVLEYRGTGELFF. As DNA, the CDR3 is TGTGCCTGGAGTGTACTAGAATACAGGGGCACCGGGGAGCTGTTTTTT.

The chain couples TRBV7-9 to TRBJ1-4, with D possibly matching TRBD1 (5 bases). The V end lost 2 bases, the J end lost 3 bases, and 10 bases lay between the germline ends. Per the germline V gene, CDR1 is SEHNR and CDR2 is FQNEAQ (reference sequence). The CDR3 length is 15 residues. CDR3 sequence (DNA): TGTGCCAGCAGCTTAAAAGGGGTGGCTAATGAAAAACTGTTTTTT. Its translation: CASSLKGVANEKLFF. The variable domain in full, completed from reference TRBV7-9 and TRBJ1-4, reads DTGVSQNPRHKITKRGQNVTFRCDPISEHNRLYWYRQTLGQGPEFLTYFQNEAQLEKSRLLSDRFSAERPKGSFSTLEIQRTEQGDSAMYLCASSLKGVANEKLFFGSGTQLSVL.

This chain uses TRBV15 with TRBJ2-1; D not certain. The germline V and J ends were trimmed by 1 base and 6 bases, with 10 bases remaining between them. There are 14 residues in the CDR3. Germline V lookup: CDR1 LNHNV, CDR2 YYDKDF (reference sequence). CDR3 nucleotides: TGTGCCACCAGCAGAGGACAAGAAGGCAATGAGCAGTTCTTC. Its translation is CATSRGQEGNEQFF.

V and J are TRBV7-9 and TRBJ1-1, with D possibly being TRBD1 (5 bases). The germline V gene has CDR1 SEHNR and CDR2 FQNEAQ (reference sequence). Between the trimmed V and J ends, which lost 5 bases and 1 base, there was a span of 11 bases. The CDR3 runs to 14 residues. The CDR3 spells CASSRDSWNTEAFF. The CDR3 DNA sequence: TGTGCCAGCAGCCGAGACAGCTGGAACACTGAAGCTTTCTTT.

J is TRBJ2-1 and V is TRBV28; 7 nucleotides match TRBD2. After removal of 2 bases from V and 10 bases from J, the junction contained 5 bases not matched to a gene. Germline V gives CDR1 MDHEN, CDR2 SYDVKM. This CDR3 is built from 13 residues. The CDR3 nucleotides are TGTGCCAGCAGTTTAGCGGGAGTGGGGGAGCAGTTCTTC. Encoded protein: CASSLAGVGEQFF.

This chain joins TRBV9 and TRBJ2-7; a weak D match, TRBD2 (6 bases). V gave up 3 bases and J gave up 7 bases, with 14 bases separating them. CDR1 is SGDLS, CDR2 YYNGEE, per germline. The CDR3 has 13 amino acids. The CDR3 coding sequence is TGTGCCAGCAGCGGGCCGGGTCGGGGGGAGCAGTACTTC. Encoded protein: CASSGPGRGEQYF.

The V call is TRBV6-5, the J call TRBJ1-2, with 11 positions matching TRBD1. V lost 2 bases and J lost 8; bases outside the gene matches: 7. The germline gives CDR1 MNHEY, CDR2 SVGAGI. This CDR3 has 15 residues. CDR3 amino acids: CASSYVGQGAGGYTF. CDR3 sequence (DNA): TGTGCCAGCAGTTACGTAGGACAGGGGGCAGGGGGCTACACCTTC.

This chain connects TRBV6-1 to TRBJ2-5; maybe TRBD1 (8 bases). Germline V lookup: CDR1 MNHNS, CDR2 SASEGT. Trimming took off 1 base at V and 5 bases at J, with 14 bases between the two ends. The CDR3 has 15 amino acids. The CDR3 here is CASSEVLQGGETQYF. As DNA, the CDR3 is TGTGCCAGCAGTGAAGTATTACAGGGGGGGGAGACCCAGTACTTC.

In its sample, this clone was seen a few times. The chain carries TRBV6-6 and TRBJ1-6; D gene unclear. Germline CDR1 MNHNY, CDR2 SVGAGI (reference sequence). Between the trimmed V and J ends, which lost 5 bases and 13 bases, there was a span of 9 bases. The CDR3 consists of 11 residues. For the CDR3, the DNA is TGTGCCAGCAGTGCCTCGGGTCCCCTCCACTTT. This encodes CASSASGPLHF.

V gene TRBV6-4 combines with J gene TRBJ2-2; 7 bases are a match to TRBD2. The junction had 0 bases not matched to a gene; V was cut back by 2 bases and J by 3 bases. Germline CDR1 and CDR2: MRHNA and SNTAGT. The CDR3 runs 14 residues. This CDR3 is CASSDGGDTGELFF. The DNA for the CDR3 is TGTGCCAGCAGTGACGGGGGGGACACCGGGGAGCTGTTTTTT.

This sequence joins TRBV5-1 and TRBJ1-3; 9 bases line up with TRBD1. The V and J ends lost 4 bases and 4 bases, in that order; junction bases with no gene match: 9. The CDR3 is 16 residues long. The V gene's germline CDR1 is SGHRS and CDR2 YFSETQ. The CDR3 is CASSRTGQGQGNTIYF. Written as DNA, the CDR3 is TGCGCCAGCAGCCGGACCGGACAGGGGCAGGGAAACACCATATATTTT. Using reference TRBV5-1 and TRBJ1-3 for the parts outside the CDR3, the full variable domain is KAGVTQTPRYLIKTRGQQVTLSCSPISGHRSVSWYQQTPGQGLQFLFEYFSETQRNKGNFPGRFSGRQFSNSRSEMNVSTLELGDSALYLCASSRTGQGQGNTIYFGEGSWLTVV.

The table lists this clone with a count of one. The chain is built from TRBV6-5 and TRBJ1-2, with TRBD1 as a possible D gene (6 bases). This CDR3 spans 15 amino acids. Between the trimmed V and J ends, which lost 5 bases and 4 bases, there was a span of 17 bases. Germline assignment: CDR1 MNHEY and CDR2 SVGAGI. Here the CDR3 reads CASSPNRARIYGYTF. CDR3 bases: TGTGCCAGCAGTCCGAACAGGGCCAGGATCTATGGCTACACCTTC.

The chain joins TRBV9 to TRBJ2-3; 10 nucleotides agree with TRBD2. After removal of 4 bases from V and 3 bases from J, the junction contained 5 bases not matched to a gene. Germline CDR1 and CDR2: SGDLS and YYNGEE. The CDR3 consists of 15 residues. This chain's CDR3 is CASSPSGLATDTQYF. CDR3 coding DNA: TGTGCCAGCAGCCCATCGGGACTAGCGACAGATACGCAGTATTTT.

V usage is TRBV27 and J usage is TRBJ2-7, with D perhaps TRBD2 (6 bases). This CDR3 has 15 amino acids. V lost 4 bases and J lost 2, with 15 bases in between. Germline values: CDR1 MNHEY, CDR2 SMNVEV (reference sequence). In nucleotides, the CDR3 is TGTGCCAGCAGTTGGGGGGTCGTATACCCCTACGAGCAGTACTTC. Amino acid sequence: CASSWGVVYPYEQYF.

This chain links TRBV25-1 with TRBJ2-5; D gene ambiguous. The CDR3 consists of 13 residues. V dropped 4 bases and J dropped 2 bases, with 8 bases sitting between them. Germline V gene lookup returns CDR1 MGHDK and CDR2 SYGVNS. CDR3 sequence reads: CASSVSEQETQYF. In DNA form, the CDR3 reads TGTGCCAGCAGTGTAAGCGAACAAGAGACCCAGTACTTC.

The chain recombines TRBV7-9 with TRBJ1-2; tentatively, D is TRBD1 (6 bases). There are 16 residues in the CDR3. The germline V gene encodes CDR1 SEHNR and CDR2 FQNEAQ (reference sequence). Trimming took 3 bases from V and 0 from J, leaving 14 bases between them. In nucleotides, the CDR3 is TGTGCCAGCAGCTTGGGGGACACCGCCTCTAACTATGGCTACACCTTC. This translates into CASSLGDTASNYGYTF.

The chain carries TRBV18 and TRBJ2-7, with TRBD1 matching 7 bases. The junction had 9 bases not matched to a gene; V was cut back by 6 bases and J by 4 bases. The CDR3 extends over 14 amino acids. Germline-derived CDR1 and CDR2 are KGHSH and LQKENI. DNA of the CDR3: TGTGCCAGCTCCACGGGGACAGTGAATTACGAGCAGTACTTC. This sequence encodes CASSTGTVNYEQYF.

V and J are TRBV5-1 and TRBJ2-1, with 13 nucleotides matching TRBD2. J lost 5 bases, V lost 1 base, and 3 bases had no gene match. CDR1 SGHRS and CDR2 YFSETQ come from the germline V gene. The CDR3 is 16 residues long. The CDR3 DNA reads TGCGCCAGCAGCTTGCGGACTAGCGGGAGTAACAATGAGCAGTTCTTC. Translated: CASSLRTSGSNNEQFF.

CDR3 in amino acids: CASSMGYSGGRADTQYF. The CDR3 bases are TGTGCCAGTAGTATGGGGTACAGCGGGGGCCGTGCAGATACGCAGTATTTT. The chain uses TRBV19 and TRBJ2-3; 8 bases align to TRBD2. V dropped 3 bases and J dropped 4; count of bases not matched to a gene: 12. CDR3 length: 17 amino acids. The V gene's germline CDR1 is LNHDA and CDR2 SQIVND (reference sequence).

In this sample, this clone turned up a few times. The chain uses TRBV29-1 and TRBJ1-2; no reliable D call. The ends were cut back, 4 bases at V and 4 bases at J, with 7 bases in the middle. This CDR3 region has 11 residues. Germline V gene lookup returns CDR1 SQVTM and CDR2 ANQGSEA. The CDR3 region has the DNA TGCAGCGTTGGAGTAGTCTATGGCTACACCTTC. Translated, it gives CSVGVVYGYTF.

The V call is TRBV6-5, the J call TRBJ2-5; TRBD1 might be the D (5 bases). CDR1 is MNHEY and CDR2 is SVGAGI in the germline V gene. Trimming pared 6 bases from V and 4 bases from J, leaving 18 bases between. There are 15 residues in the CDR3. The CDR3 DNA follows: TGTGCCAGCAGCCCCTGGGGCGGAAGGGGAGAGACCCAGTACTTC. As protein: CASSPWGGRGETQYF.